This T cell receptor (beta chain) was identified during a study of T cell responses to AZD1222 COVID-19 vaccine (dated by TCRdb to 2020 to 2023). For the study in its entirety: AZD1222 recipients whose second dose came at about 4 weeks and those whose second dose came at about 12 weeks were combined into one group, since spike-specific TCR depth and breadth did not differ between the two schedules. A total of 230 to 250 trial participants underwent TCR sequencing, of whom about 210 received two doses of AZD1222 and some 26 received two doses of the MenACWY control vaccine. Trial participants were enrolled into age subgroups of 18-55, 56-69 and 70-plus years, which contained approximately 150, 28 and 58 TCR-sequenced participants, respectively.

In the case of this clone: This clone's antigen is unknown. It has no much larger one-base neighbor in the sample; base qualities were not kept.

The investigation overall reported the following: In the small 56-69-year group, the increase in depth fell short of significance, most likely because of low power. Most participants were white British and females outnumbered males, and the authors suggested that clonal diversity may have been underestimated. Reportedly, close to half of the unique spike-specific TCRs recognized epitopes lying outside the regions that are mutated in the B.1.351 and B.1.1.7 variants. Because no day 14 peak-response samples were available, the repertoires could be characterized only after the peak T cell response. The whole spike protein was spanned by vaccine-associated CD4 TCRs, and dominant responses were seen in regions 160-218 and 743-854. After two AZD1222 doses, spike-specific TCR breadth and depth were significantly higher than at day 0 and than in MenACWY recipients. Conclusions about previously exposed vaccinees are limited because only five to seven AZD1222 recipients were SARS-CoV-2 seropositive at baseline.

Per the publication, the time point label means: baseline before first vaccination. The vaccinee samples were drawn from two UK trials, COV001 and COV002, one of which was a single-blind randomized controlled phase 2/3 trial testing AZD1222 (ChAdOx1 nCoV-19) in healthy adults. For TCRbeta chain sequencing, PBMC samples were collected from trial participants at day 0 and at day 28 after the second dose. CDR1 and CDR2 are read off the germline V gene as SGHTA and FQGTGA. Reading from cysteine to phenylalanine, the CDR3 counts 15 amino acids. Only the CDR3 region is kept as DNA, spanning 45 bases read in frame from base 1. V and J lose 4 bases and 7 bases, and a span of 17 bases separates them. The CDR3 regions of human TCRbeta chains were subjected to immunosequencing. As for the original processing: Repertoire TCRs were matched against a reference library of SARS-CoV-2-specific TCRs generated with the MIRA antigen-specificity platform. Breadth was defined as the fraction of unique TCRs that were SARS-CoV-2-associated, and depth was defined as the fraction of total T cells that were SARS-CoV-2-associated. Each spike-specific TCR was assigned to its reactive spike region and to a CD4 or CD8 class using the MIRA data. Log10-transformed breadth and depth values were compared by one-way ANOVA with Sidak's multiple comparisons tests. TCRdb carries this immuneACCESS record with in-frame sequences only. Its versions omit some clonotypes, under half of them owing to an unresolved V gene in the studies checked, with the rest unexplained. The V and J calls and clone size were taken over from that table, and D and trimming were inferred from the DNA. The sample contains about 180,000 clones, less than 95% of them found a single time. In total, the top ten clones hold about 1.6% of the sample.

Specimen: peripheral blood, collected on day 0 of AZD1222 vaccination. The clonotype was recovered from an adult in good health. Rearrangement joined TRBV7-3 to TRBJ1-5; the D gene is not confidently resolved. DNA sequence: TGTGCCAGCAGCTCCTACACGGGAGGTGGCCAGCCCCAGCATTTT. This codes for CASSSYTGGGQPQHF. Here the CDR3 is joined to the reference TRBV7-3 and TRBJ1-5 genes, and the full variable domain is: GAGVSQTPSNKVTEKGKYVELRCDPISGHTALYWYRQSLGQGPEFLIYFQGTGAADDSGLPNDRFFAVRPEGSVSTLKIQRTERGDSAVYLCASSSYTGGGQPQHFGDGTRLSIL.